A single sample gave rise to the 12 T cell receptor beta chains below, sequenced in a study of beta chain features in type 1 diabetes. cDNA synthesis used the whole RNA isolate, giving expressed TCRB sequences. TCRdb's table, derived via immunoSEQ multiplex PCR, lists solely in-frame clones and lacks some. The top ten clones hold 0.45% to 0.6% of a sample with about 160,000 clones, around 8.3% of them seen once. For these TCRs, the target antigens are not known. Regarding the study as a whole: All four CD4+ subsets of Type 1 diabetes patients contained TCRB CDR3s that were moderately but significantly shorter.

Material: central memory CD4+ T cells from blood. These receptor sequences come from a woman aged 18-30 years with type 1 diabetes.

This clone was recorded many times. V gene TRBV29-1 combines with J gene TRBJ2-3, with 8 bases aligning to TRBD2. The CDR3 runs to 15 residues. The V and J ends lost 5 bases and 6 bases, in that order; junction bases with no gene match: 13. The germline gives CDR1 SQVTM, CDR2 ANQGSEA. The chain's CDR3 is CSVQSSGGIWDTQYF. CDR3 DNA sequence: TGCAGCGTTCAGTCATCGGGGGGGATTTGGGATACGCAGTATTTT.

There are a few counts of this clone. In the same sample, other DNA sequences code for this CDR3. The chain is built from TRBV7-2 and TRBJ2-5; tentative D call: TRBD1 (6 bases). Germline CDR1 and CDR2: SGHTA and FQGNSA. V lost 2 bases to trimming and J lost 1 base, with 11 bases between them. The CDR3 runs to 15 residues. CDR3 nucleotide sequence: TGTGCCAGCAGCTTAAGGGGGTTGGGCCAAGAGACCCAGTACTTC. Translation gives CASSLRGLGQETQYF.

Written as DNA, the CDR3 is TGTGCCAGCAGCCGTGGACAGGGGGATAATGAAAAACTGTTTTTT. This gives the protein CASSRGQGDNEKLFF. This chain links TRBV7-9 with TRBJ1-4; 10 bases are a match to TRBD1. This CDR3 is built from 15 residues. Per the germline V gene, CDR1 is SEHNR and CDR2 is FQNEAQ (reference sequence). V was pared by 5 bases and J by 4 bases, with 4 bases of the junction left unmatched.

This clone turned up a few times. This chain's CDR3 is CASSLQGTQYF. The CDR3 DNA is TGTGCCAGCTCACTCCAGGGCACCCAGTACTTC. The chain couples TRBV18 to TRBJ2-5; D perhaps matches TRBD1 (5 bases). V lost 4 bases and J 8 bases, leaving 8 bases between the germline ends. The CDR3 runs to 11 residues. Looked up from germline, CDR1 is KGHSH and CDR2 is LQKENI.

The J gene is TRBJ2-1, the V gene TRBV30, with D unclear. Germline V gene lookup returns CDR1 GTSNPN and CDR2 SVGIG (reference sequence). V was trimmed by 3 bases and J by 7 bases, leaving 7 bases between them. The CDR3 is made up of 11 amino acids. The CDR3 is CAWSPQNEQFF. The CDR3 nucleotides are TGTGCCTGGAGCCCCCAAAATGAGCAGTTCTTC. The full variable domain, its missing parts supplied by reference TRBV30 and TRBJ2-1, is SQTIHQWPATLVQPVGSPLSLECTVEGTSNPNLYWYRQAAGRGLQLLFYSVGIGQISSEVPQNLSASRPQDRQFILSSKKLLLSDSGFYLCAWSPQNEQFFGPGTRLTVL.

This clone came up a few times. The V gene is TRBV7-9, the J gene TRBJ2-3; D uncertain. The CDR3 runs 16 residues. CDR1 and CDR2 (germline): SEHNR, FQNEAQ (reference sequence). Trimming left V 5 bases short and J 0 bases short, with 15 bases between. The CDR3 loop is CASSLGGALSTDTQYF. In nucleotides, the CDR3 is TGTGCCAGCAGCCTCGGCGGTGCGCTTAGCACAGATACGCAGTATTTT. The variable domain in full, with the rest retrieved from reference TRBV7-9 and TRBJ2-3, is DTGVSQNPRHKITKRGQNVTFRCDPISEHNRLYWYRQTLGQGPEFLTYFQNEAQLEKSRLLSDRFSAERPKGSFSTLEIQRTEQGDSAMYLCASSLGGALSTDTQYFGPGTRLTVL.

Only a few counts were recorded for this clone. The CDR3 spells CASSSGQGVQPQHF. In nucleotides, the CDR3 is TGTGCCAGCAGCTCCGGACAGGGAGTTCAGCCCCAGCATTTT. The chain employs TRBV7-9 and TRBJ1-5; TRBD1 agrees at 8 bases. V dropped 4 bases and J dropped 6; count of bases not matched to a gene: 5. The germline gives CDR1 SEHNR, CDR2 FQNEAQ (reference sequence). The length of the CDR3 is 14 residues.

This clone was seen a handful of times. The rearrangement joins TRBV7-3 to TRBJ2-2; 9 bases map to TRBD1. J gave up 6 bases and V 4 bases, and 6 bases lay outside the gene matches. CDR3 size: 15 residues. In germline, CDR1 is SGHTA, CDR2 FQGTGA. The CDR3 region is CASSSLNRGPGELFF. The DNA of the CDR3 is TGTGCCAGCAGCTCCCTAAACAGGGGGCCCGGGGAGCTGTTTTTT.

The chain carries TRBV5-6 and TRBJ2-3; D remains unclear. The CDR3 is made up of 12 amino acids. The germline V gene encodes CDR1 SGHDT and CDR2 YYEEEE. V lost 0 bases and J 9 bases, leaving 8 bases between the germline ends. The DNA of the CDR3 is TGTGCCAGCAGCTTGGAAAGCCGGACGCAGTATTTT. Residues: CASSLESRTQYF.

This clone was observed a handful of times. CDR3 coding DNA: TGCGCCAGCAGCCAAGACACCTCCAGTTCGCAGTACTTC. It codes for CASSQDTSSSQYF. J is TRBJ2-7 and V is TRBV4-3, with D unresolved. CDR3 length: 13 amino acids. Deletions cut 0 bases from V and 9 bases from J, with 12 bases between. From germline, CDR1 is LGHNA and CDR2 YSLEER.

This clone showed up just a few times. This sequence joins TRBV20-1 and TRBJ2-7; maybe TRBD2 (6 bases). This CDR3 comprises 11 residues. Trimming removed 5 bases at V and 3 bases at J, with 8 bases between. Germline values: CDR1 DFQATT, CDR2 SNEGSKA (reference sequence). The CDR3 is CSAGGNYEQYF. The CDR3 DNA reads TGCAGTGCTGGGGGGAACTACGAGCAGTACTTC.

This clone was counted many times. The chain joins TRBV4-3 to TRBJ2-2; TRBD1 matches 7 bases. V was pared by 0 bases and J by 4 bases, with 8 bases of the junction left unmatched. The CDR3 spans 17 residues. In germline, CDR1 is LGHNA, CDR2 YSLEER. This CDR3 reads CASSQDYRGISTGELFF. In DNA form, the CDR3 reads TGCGCCAGCAGCCAAGATTACAGGGGAATTTCCACCGGGGAGCTGTTTTTT.